A single sample gave rise to the 9 T cell receptor beta chains below, sequenced in a study of blood T cell repertoires in COVID-19. TCRdb's table, derived via immunoSEQ multiplex PCR, lists solely in-frame clones and lacks some. The data hold 210,000 or so clones, with about nine tenths observed a single time. Sequences were obtained from peripheral blood. The receptors derive from a man aged 25-45 years with COVID-19, enrolled during active disease.

The chain is built from TRBV28 and TRBJ1-1; D is unclear. Germline V lookup: CDR1 MDHEN, CDR2 SYDVKM. There are 13 residues in the CDR3. Trimming took off 2 bases at V and 5 bases at J, with 9 bases between the two ends. The chain's CDR3 is CASSLVTRTEAFF. DNA for the CDR3: TGTGCCAGCAGTTTAGTAACAAGAACTGAAGCTTTCTTT.

This clone showed up just once. CDR3 coding DNA: TGTGCCAGCAGCTCACTAGCGGGGGGAGGAGATACGCAGTATTTT. Residues: CASSSLAGGGDTQYF. The chain employs TRBV7-3 and TRBJ2-3; 12 bases map to TRBD2. The V gene end was trimmed by 4 bases and the J gene end by 5 bases; junction bases not matched to a gene: 4. CDR3 length equals 15 residues. The V gene's germline CDR1 is SGHTA and CDR2 FQGTGA.

This clone was counted once. The V and J genes are TRBV7-2 and TRBJ1-5, with no clear D. Germline V gene lookup returns CDR1 SGHTA and CDR2 FQGNSA. The V and J ends lost 0 bases and 7 bases respectively, with 10 bases between them. There are 14 residues in the CDR3. The CDR3 loop is CASSLAGSRQPQHF. As DNA, the CDR3 is TGTGCCAGCAGCTTAGCAGGGAGTAGGCAGCCCCAGCATTTT.

J is TRBJ1-5 and V is TRBV6-4; D perhaps matches TRBD1 (6 bases). The CDR3 has 13 residues. Trimming left V 5 bases short and J 4 bases short, with 9 bases between. Germline CDR1 is MRHNA and CDR2 is SNTAGT. The CDR3 DNA sequence: TGTGCCAGCAGTCAAACAGGGAATCAGCCCCAGCATTTT. This translates into CASSQTGNQPQHF.

The chain uses TRBV29-1 and TRBJ1-1, with D tentatively TRBD1 (5 bases). The germline V gene has CDR1 SQVTM and CDR2 ANQGSEA. The CDR3 extends over 14 amino acids. Deletions cut 8 bases from V and 0 bases from J, with 16 bases between. DNA for the CDR3: TGCAGCTTCACCTACGGAGGGGTGAACACTGAAGCTTTCTTT. Its protein product is CSFTYGGVNTEAFF.

This clone was seen more than once but under ten times. The chain uses TRBV7-2 and TRBJ1-5; D possibly corresponds to TRBD1 (6 bases). This CDR3 has 14 residues. Germline-derived CDR1 and CDR2 are SGHTA and FQGNSA. V lost 1 base and J lost 7, with 11 bases in between. The CDR3 reads CASSLGRGGQPQHF. The CDR3 DNA reads as TGTGCCAGCAGCTTAGGGCGGGGGGGCCAGCCCCAGCATTTT.

In DNA form, the CDR3 reads TGTGCCAGTAGTATGTTTGCACCCCGGGGCAATCAGCCCCAGCATTTT. It encodes CASSMFAPRGNQPQHF. The chain uses TRBV19 and TRBJ1-5; no clear D. The CDR3 length is 16 residues. The V end lost 3 bases, the J end lost 2 bases, and 14 bases lay between the germline ends. Germline V gene lookup returns CDR1 LNHDA and CDR2 SQIVND (reference sequence).

Only a few counts were recorded for this clone. The same CDR3 can be traced to other DNA sequences in this sample. The chain couples TRBV12-3 or TRBV12-4 to TRBJ1-2, with TRBD1 matching 9 bases. The V and J ends lost 5 bases and 5 bases, in that order; junction bases with no gene match: 3. The CDR3 spans 13 residues. CDR3 in amino acids: CASSPGQGYGYTF. The CDR3 DNA reads TGTGCCAGCAGTCCCGGACAGGGGTATGGCTACACCTTC.

The genes are TRBV7-9 and TRBJ1-2; D is ambiguous. This CDR3 has 12 residues. Germline-derived CDR1 and CDR2 are SEHNR and FQNEAQ (reference sequence). V shed 1 base and J shed 8 bases, with 8 bases lying between them. CDR3: CASSLESSGYTF. In nucleotides, the CDR3 is TGTGCCAGCAGCTTAGAGTCGAGCGGCTACACCTTC.